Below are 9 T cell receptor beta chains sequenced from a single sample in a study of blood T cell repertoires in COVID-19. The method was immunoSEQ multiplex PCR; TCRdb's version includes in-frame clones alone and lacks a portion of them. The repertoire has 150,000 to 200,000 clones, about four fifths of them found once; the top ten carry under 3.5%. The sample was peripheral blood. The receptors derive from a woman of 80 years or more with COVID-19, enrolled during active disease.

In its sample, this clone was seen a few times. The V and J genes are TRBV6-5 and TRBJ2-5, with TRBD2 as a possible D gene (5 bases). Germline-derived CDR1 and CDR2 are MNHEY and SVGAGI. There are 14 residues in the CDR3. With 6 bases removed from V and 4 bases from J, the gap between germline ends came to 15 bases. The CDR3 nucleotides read TGTGCCAGCAGGGAGGACGGACTGGGAGAGACCCAGTACTTC. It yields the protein CASREDGLGETQYF.

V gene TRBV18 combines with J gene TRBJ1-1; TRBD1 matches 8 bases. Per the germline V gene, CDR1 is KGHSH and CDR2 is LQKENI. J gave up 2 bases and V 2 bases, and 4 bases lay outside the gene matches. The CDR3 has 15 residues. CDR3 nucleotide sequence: TGTGCCAGCTCACCAAGTCAGGGGGCTAACACTGAAGCTTTCTTT. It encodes CASSPSQGANTEAFF.

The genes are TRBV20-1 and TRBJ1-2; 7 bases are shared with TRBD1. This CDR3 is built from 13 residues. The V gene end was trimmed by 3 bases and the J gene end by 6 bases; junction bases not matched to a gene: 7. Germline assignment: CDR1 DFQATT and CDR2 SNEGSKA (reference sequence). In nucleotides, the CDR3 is TGCAGTGCTAGTGAACAGGGGTCCAATGGCTACACCTTC. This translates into CSASEQGSNGYTF.

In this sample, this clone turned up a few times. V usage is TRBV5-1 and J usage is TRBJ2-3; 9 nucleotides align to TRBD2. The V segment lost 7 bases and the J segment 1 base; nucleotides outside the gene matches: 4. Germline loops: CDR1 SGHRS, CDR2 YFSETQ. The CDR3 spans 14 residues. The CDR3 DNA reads TGCGCCAGCGTCTTAGCGGGGGGCACAGATACGCAGTATTTT. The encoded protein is CASVLAGGTDTQYF.

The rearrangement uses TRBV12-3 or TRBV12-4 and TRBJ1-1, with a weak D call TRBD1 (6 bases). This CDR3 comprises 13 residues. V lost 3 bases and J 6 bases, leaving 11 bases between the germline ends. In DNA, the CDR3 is TGTGCCAGCAGTTTTAGTAGGGGGTCTGAAGCTTTCTTT. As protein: CASSFSRGSEAFF.

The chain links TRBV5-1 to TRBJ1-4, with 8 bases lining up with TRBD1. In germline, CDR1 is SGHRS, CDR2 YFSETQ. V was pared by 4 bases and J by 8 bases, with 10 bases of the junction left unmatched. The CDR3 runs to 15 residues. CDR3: CASSLGDRPSEKLFF. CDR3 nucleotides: TGCGCCAGCAGCCTAGGGGACAGGCCCTCGGAAAAACTGTTTTTT.

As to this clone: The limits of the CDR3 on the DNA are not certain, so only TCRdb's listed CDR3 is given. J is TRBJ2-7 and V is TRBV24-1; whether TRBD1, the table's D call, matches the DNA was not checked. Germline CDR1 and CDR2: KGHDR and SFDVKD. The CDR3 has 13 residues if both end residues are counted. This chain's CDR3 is CATSEVGTGSFYF.

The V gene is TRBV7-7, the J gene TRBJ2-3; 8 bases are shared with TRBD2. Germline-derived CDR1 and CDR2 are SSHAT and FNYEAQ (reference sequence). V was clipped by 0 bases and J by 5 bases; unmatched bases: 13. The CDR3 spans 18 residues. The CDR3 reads CASSLALGSGTFRDTQYF. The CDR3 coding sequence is TGTGCCAGCAGCTTAGCGTTGGGTAGCGGGACGTTTAGAGATACGCAGTATTTT.

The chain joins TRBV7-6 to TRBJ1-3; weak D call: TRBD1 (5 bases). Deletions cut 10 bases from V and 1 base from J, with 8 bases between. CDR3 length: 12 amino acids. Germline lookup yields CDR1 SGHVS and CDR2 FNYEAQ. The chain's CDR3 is CATGVSGNTIYF. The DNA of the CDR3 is TGTGCCACGGGGGTTTCTGGAAACACCATATATTTT.